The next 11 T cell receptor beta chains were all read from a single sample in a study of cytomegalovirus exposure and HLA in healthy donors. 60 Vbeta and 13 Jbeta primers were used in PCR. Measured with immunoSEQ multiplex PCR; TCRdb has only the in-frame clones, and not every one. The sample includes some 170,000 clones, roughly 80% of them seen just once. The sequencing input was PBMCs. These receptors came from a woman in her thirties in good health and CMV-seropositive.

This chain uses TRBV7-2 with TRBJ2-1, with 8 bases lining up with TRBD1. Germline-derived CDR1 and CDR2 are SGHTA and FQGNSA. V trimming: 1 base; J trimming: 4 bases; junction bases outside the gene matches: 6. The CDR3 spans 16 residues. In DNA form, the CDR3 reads TGTGCCAGCAGCTTAGTGGGGACAGGAACATACAATGAGCAGTTCTTC. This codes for CASSLVGTGTYNEQFF.

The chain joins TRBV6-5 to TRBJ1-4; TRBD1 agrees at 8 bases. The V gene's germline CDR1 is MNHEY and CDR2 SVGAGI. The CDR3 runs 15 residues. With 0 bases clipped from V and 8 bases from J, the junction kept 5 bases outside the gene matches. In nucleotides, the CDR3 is TGTGCCAGCAGTTACTCGTGGACAGGGCGGGAAAAACTGTTTTTT. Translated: CASSYSWTGREKLFF.

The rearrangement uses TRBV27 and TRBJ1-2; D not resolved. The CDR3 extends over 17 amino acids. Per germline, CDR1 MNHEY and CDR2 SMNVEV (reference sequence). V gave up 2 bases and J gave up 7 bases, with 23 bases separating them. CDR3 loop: CASSLRRPVRVEAGYTF. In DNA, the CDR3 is TGTGCCAGCAGTTTACGTCGGCCGGTGAGAGTAGAGGCTGGCTACACCTTC.

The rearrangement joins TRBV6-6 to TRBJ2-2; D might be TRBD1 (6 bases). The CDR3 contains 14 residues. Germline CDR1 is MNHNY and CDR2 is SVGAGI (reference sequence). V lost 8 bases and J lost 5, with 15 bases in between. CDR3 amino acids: CASQPRGSTGELFF. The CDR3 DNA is TGTGCCAGCCAGCCGAGGGGGTCGACCGGGGAGCTGTTTTTT.

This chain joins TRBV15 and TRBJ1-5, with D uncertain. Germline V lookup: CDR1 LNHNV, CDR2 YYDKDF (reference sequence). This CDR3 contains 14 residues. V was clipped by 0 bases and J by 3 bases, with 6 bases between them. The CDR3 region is CATSRDTFNQPQHF. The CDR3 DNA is TGTGCCACCAGCAGAGACACTTTCAATCAGCCCCAGCATTTT.

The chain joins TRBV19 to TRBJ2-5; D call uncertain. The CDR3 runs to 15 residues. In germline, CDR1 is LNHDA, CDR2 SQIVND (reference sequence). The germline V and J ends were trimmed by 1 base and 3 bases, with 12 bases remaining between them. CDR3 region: CASSIGGLLEETQYF. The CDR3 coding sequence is TGTGCCAGTAGTATAGGAGGCTTGTTGGAAGAGACCCAGTACTTC.

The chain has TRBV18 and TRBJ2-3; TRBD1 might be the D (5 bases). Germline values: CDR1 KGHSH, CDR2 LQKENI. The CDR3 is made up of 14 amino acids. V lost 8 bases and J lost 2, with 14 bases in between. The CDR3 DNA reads TGTGCCAGCGCACAGGCAGGTTACACAGATACGCAGTATTTT. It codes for CASAQAGYTDTQYF. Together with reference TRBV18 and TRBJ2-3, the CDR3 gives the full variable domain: NAGVMQNPRHLVRRRGQEARLRCSPMKGHSHVYWYRQLPEEGLKFMVYLQKENIIDESGMPKERFSAEFPKEGPSILRIQQVVRGDSAAYFCASAQAGYTDTQYFGPGTRLTVL.

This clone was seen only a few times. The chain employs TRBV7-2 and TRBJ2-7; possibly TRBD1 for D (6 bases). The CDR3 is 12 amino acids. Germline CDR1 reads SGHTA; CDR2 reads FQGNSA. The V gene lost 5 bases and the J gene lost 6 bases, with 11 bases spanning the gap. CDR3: CASSEDSTEQYF. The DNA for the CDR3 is TGTGCCAGCAGCGAGGACAGTACCGAGCAGTACTTC.

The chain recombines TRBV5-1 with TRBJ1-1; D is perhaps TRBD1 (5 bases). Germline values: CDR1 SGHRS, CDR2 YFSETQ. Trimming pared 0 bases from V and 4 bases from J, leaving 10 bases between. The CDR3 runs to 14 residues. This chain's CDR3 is CASSLERQSTEAFF. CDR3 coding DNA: TGCGCCAGCAGCTTGGAAAGACAGAGCACTGAAGCTTTCTTT. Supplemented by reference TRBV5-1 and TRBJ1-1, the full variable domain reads KAGVTQTPRYLIKTRGQQVTLSCSPISGHRSVSWYQQTPGQGLQFLFEYFSETQRNKGNFPGRFSGRQFSNSRSEMNVSTLELGDSALYLCASSLERQSTEAFFGQGTRLTVV.

DNA of the CDR3: TGTGCCAGCAGCACAGGACTAGCGGGGGGGGTTGGAGATACGCAGTATTTT. It yields the protein CASSTGLAGGVGDTQYF. The chain carries TRBV7-2 and TRBJ2-3; 15 bases map to TRBD2. Trimming cost V 5 bases and J 5 bases; bases outside gene matches: 8. The CDR3 runs 17 residues. CDR1 and CDR2 from the germline V gene are SGHTA and FQGNSA. Full variable domain (missing parts from reference TRBV7-2 and TRBJ2-3): GAGVSQSPSNKVTEKGKDVELRCDPISGHTALYWYRQSLGQGLEFLIYFQGNSAPDKSGLPSDRFSAERTGGSVSTLTIQRTQQEDSAVYLCASSTGLAGGVGDTQYFGPGTRLTVL.

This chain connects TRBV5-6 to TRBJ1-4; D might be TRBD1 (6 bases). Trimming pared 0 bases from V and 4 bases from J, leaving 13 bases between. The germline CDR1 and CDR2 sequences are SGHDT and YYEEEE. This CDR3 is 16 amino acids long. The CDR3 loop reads CASSLGTGRDNEKLFF. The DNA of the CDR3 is TGTGCCAGCAGCTTGGGCACAGGGAGGGATAATGAAAAACTGTTTTTT.